The sequence of this TCR beta chain was determined in a study of blood T cell repertoires in COVID-19. In the original analysis: Reference gene primer amplification gave estimated nucleated cell counts. TCRdb keeps only in-frame clones here, not all; method: immunoSEQ multiplex PCR. D and trimming come from the DNA, and the V and J calls and clone size come from that table. The sample carries about 81,000 clones, around 91% recorded once. The CDR3 covers 12 residues. Unmatched junction bases numbered 5, after V lost 6 bases and J lost 10 bases. Germline loops: CDR1 LNHDA, CDR2 SQIVND (reference sequence). This clone appeared a single time.

The receptor comes from a man in his sixties or seventies with active or convalescent COVID-19. The J gene is TRBJ1-1, the V gene TRBV19; TRBD1 aligns across 10 bases. The sequenced material came from peripheral blood. The CDR3 nucleotides are TGTGCCAGTAGCGGGGACAGGGGTGTAGCTTTCTTT. It encodes CASSGDRGVAFF.